These T cell receptor beta chains were read from a single sample in a study of identical twins. MiXCR, applied by TCRdb to the 5' RACE reads, yields one record per CDR3 protein. This table has just over 450,000 distinct CDR3 sequences, 13% to 15% appearing once. The same sample was also studied in work on yellow fever vaccine responses in identical twins.

Sequenced sample: CD4+ T cells sorted from blood. The receptors were sampled from a woman between 18 and 29 years old in good health. Each CDR3 is given with its conserved first and last residue. The D gene is left open where the match is weak. Only some rows state a clone size, as once, few, many or a class for expanded clones.

NA	TRBJ2-2	NA	TRBV2	TGTGCCAGCTACCCGGGGAACACCGGGGAGCTGTTTTTT	CASYPGNTGELFF
NA	TRBJ2-5	TRBD1	TRBV4-2	TGTGCCAGCAGTCAGACAGGGGAAGAGACCCAGTACTTC	CASSQTGEETQYF
few	TRBJ2-1	NA	TRBV12-3/TRBV12-4	TGTGCCAGCACCCCCAGAGGTTCACTCAATGAGCAGTTCTTC	CASTPRGSLNEQFF
few	TRBJ2-3	TRBD2	TRBV20-1	TGCAGTGCTAATAGCGGGCTACTGGCAGATACGCAGTATTTT	CSANSGLLADTQYF
NA	TRBJ2-2	NA	TRBV7-2	TGTGCCAGCAGCATACTCGGGACCGCGAACACCGGGGAGCTGTTTTTT	CASSILGTANTGELFF
NA	TRBJ2-1	TRBD2	TRBV12-3/TRBV12-4	TGTGCCAGCACTATGGGACTAGCGGACAATGAGCAGTTCTTC	CASTMGLADNEQFF
few	TRBJ2-3	TRBD2	TRBV28	TGTGCCAGCAGTTCAACGACTAGCCGTTCAGATACGCAGTATTTT	CASSSTTSRSDTQYF
few	TRBJ2-1	TRBD1	TRBV27	TGTGCCAGCAGTGCTTACACAGGGGGCCAGTTCTTC	CASSAYTGGQFF
NA	TRBJ2-7	NA	TRBV7-2	TGTGCCAGCAGCCCCGGAGCTTTGGCTGACGAGCAGTACTTC	CASSPGALADEQYF
few	TRBJ1-5	NA	TRBV19	TGTGCCAGTAGTCGGGAGGGGTATCAGCCCCAGCATTTT	CASSREGYQPQHF
NA	TRBJ2-7	TRBD1	TRBV18	TGTGCCAGCTCACCCCCGGGACAGGGGGACCCCTCCTACGAGCAGTACTTC	CASSPPGQGDPSYEQYF
few	TRBJ2-7	NA	TRBV28	TGTGCCAGCAGCTATGCTAGGTACGAGCAGTACTTC	CASSYARYEQYF
NA	TRBJ2-5	TRBD2	TRBV20-1	TGCAGTGCTAGTGCGCCTAGCGGGGGCCTCCAAGAGACCCAGTACTTC	CSASAPSGGLQETQYF
NA	TRBJ2-5	NA	TRBV28	TGTGCCAGCAGCCACCCGGGGCAGGGGGGAGGAGAGACCCAGTACTTC	CASSHPGQGGGETQYF
NA	TRBJ2-2	NA	TRBV5-1	TGCGCCAGCAGCTTGTACGGGGAGCTGTTTTTT	CASSLYGELFF
NA	TRBJ2-7	NA	TRBV4-3	TGCGCCAGCAGCCAAGTTGGCTGGAGCGAGCAGTACTTC	CASSQVGWSEQYF
NA	TRBJ2-2	NA	TRBV4-3	TGCGCCAGCAGCCAAGAGGTCGCGACTAGATTTGTCGGGGAGCTGTTTTTT	CASSQEVATRFVGELFF
NA	TRBJ2-1	TRBD1	TRBV5-1	TGCGCCAGCAGCTTCCAGACAGGGTCCTGGAATGAGCAGTTCTTC	CASSFQTGSWNEQFF
few	TRBJ1-5	NA	TRBV19	TGTGCCAGAGGGTTGGCCGGACAGCCCAGCAATCAGCCCCAGCATTTT	CARGLAGQPSNQPQHF
NA	TRBJ2-7	NA	TRBV12-3/TRBV12-4	TGTGCCAGCACCCAGGGGCCTAGCAGCCACGAGCAGTACTTC	CASTQGPSSHEQYF
NA	TRBJ2-5	TRBD2	TRBV7-9	TGTGCCAGCAGCCAAACTAGCGGCCTAGAGACCCAGTACTTC	CASSQTSGLETQYF
NA	TRBJ2-7	NA	TRBV27	TGTGCCAGCAGTTTCAAGGGCACGAGCTACGAGCAGTACTTC	CASSFKGTSYEQYF
few	TRBJ2-1	TRBD2	TRBV5-5	TGTGCCAGCAGCTTGGGAGCGGGATACTACAATGAGCAGTTCTTC	CASSLGAGYYNEQFF
few	TRBJ2-1	NA	TRBV30	TGTGCCTGGAGTGGAGGGGCCCAAACTTACAATGAGCAGTTCTTC	CAWSGGAQTYNEQFF
many	TRBJ2-2	NA	TRBV20-1	TGCAGTGGGGTTCGGGGCGGGGGCAGCCGGGAGCTGTTTTTT	CSGVRGGGSRELFF
few	TRBJ2-7	TRBD2	TRBV7-2	TGTGCCAGCAGCTTAGAGCTAGCGGGACTTACTAGGTACGAGCAGTACTTC	CASSLELAGLTRYEQYF